These 13 T cell receptor beta chains originate from one sample sequenced in a study of blood T cell repertoires in COVID-19. The table came from immunoSEQ multiplex PCR; TCRdb's copy has only in-frame clones and leaves some out. The table records approximately 120,000 clones, approximately 81% of them present only once. The sequenced sample consisted of peripheral blood. These TCRs come from an elderly man with COVID-19, enrolled during active disease.

This clone was seen a handful of times. This chain uses TRBV4-1 with TRBJ2-2; 9 bases agree with TRBD2. This CDR3 has 18 amino acids. Germline CDR1 MGHRA, CDR2 YSYEKL. The V gene end was trimmed by 0 bases and the J gene end by 0 bases; junction bases not matched to a gene: 5. CDR3 bases: TGCGCCAGCAGCCAAGATAATAGACTAGCGGCGAACACCGGGGAGCTGTTTTTT. Protein sequence: CASSQDNRLAANTGELFF.

The V gene is TRBV19, the J gene TRBJ1-1; 9 bases are shared with TRBD1. The V gene end was trimmed by 6 bases and the J gene end by 10 bases; junction bases not matched to a gene: 6. Germline CDR1 and CDR2: LNHDA and SQIVND (reference sequence). The CDR3 totals 12 residues. CDR3 nucleotide sequence: TGTGCCAGTAGCTCGCAGGACAGGGGAGCTTTCTTT. Protein sequence: CASSSQDRGAFF.

The J gene is TRBJ2-7, the V gene TRBV10-1; TRBD2 aligns across 10 bases. This CDR3 is 14 amino acids long. CDR1 and CDR2 (germline): WNHNN, SYGVQD (reference sequence). V dropped 3 bases and J dropped 5; count of bases not matched to a gene: 4. CDR3 nucleotides: TGCGCCAGCAGTGACAGCGGGAGGGAGGACGAGCAGTACTTC. This translates into CASSDSGREDEQYF.

This sequence joins TRBV7-6 and TRBJ2-1; 11 bases agree with TRBD1. The CDR3 is made up of 16 amino acids. Germline lookup yields CDR1 SGHVS and CDR2 FNYEAQ. With V trimmed by 5 bases and J by 7 bases, 10 bases remained unmatched. CDR3: CASSLEAGTGGNEQFF. The CDR3 region has the DNA TGTGCCAGCAGCCTAGAAGCGGGGACAGGGGGGAATGAGCAGTTCTTC.

This rearrangement joins TRBV5-4 to TRBJ1-5, with a tentative D call TRBD1 (6 bases). The CDR3 extends over 13 amino acids. Trimming removed 7 bases at V and 5 bases at J, with 13 bases between. Germline V gene data show CDR1 as SGHNT and CDR2 as YYREEE (reference sequence). CDR3 residues: CASGGMAYQPQHF. As DNA, the CDR3 is TGTGCCAGCGGGGGCATGGCATATCAGCCCCAGCATTTT.

This clone was counted only a few times. J is TRBJ2-1 and V is TRBV27, with a tentative D call TRBD1 (7 bases). The V gene's germline CDR1 is MNHEY and CDR2 SMNVEV (reference sequence). The CDR3 consists of 19 residues. Trimming cost V 6 bases and J 3 bases, with 27 bases left between them. CDR3 amino acids: CASSPYLRTGGGFYNEQFF. The CDR3 nucleotides are TGTGCCAGCAGCCCATACCTCCGAACCGGAGGGGGCTTCTACAATGAGCAGTTCTTC.

This chain connects TRBV11-2 to TRBJ2-1; 13 bases map to TRBD2. Per germline, CDR1 SGHAT and CDR2 FQNNGV. J was trimmed by 2 bases and V by 3 bases; bases with no gene match: 7. The CDR3 loop spans 18 amino acids. The CDR3 spells CASSFGGLAGFAYNEQFF. In nucleotides, the CDR3 is TGTGCCAGCAGCTTTGGGGGACTAGCGGGATTCGCCTACAATGAGCAGTTCTTC.

The chain couples TRBV25-1 to TRBJ1-1; no clear D. V was cut by 5 bases and J by 4 bases, with 23 bases left in between. Germline V gene data show CDR1 as MGHDK and CDR2 as SYGVNS. The CDR3 loop spans 17 amino acids. CDR3 DNA: TGTGCCAGCAGTACGATTAAAGGGAAGGGAGGAACCACTGAAGCTTTCTTT. Translating it yields CASSTIKGKGGTTEAFF.

This clone was observed a few times. This chain links TRBV19 with TRBJ1-4; D not certain. This CDR3 has 13 residues. The ends were cut back, 7 bases at V and 4 bases at J, with 10 bases in the middle. Germline V CDR1 and CDR2: LNHDA, SQIVND (reference sequence). In nucleotides, the CDR3 is TGTGCCAGTACTGGAGGAGATAATGAAAAACTGTTTTTT. This gives the protein CASTGGDNEKLFF.

This clone has just one count. V gene TRBV7-8 combines with J gene TRBJ2-1; D gene ambiguous. Trimming removed 6 bases at V and 5 bases at J, with 11 bases between. The CDR3 spans 13 residues. Germline loops: CDR1 SGHVS, CDR2 FQNEAQ. The CDR3 bases are TGTGCCAGCAGTTCAAACCAGGACAATGAGCAGTTCTTC. It encodes CASSSNQDNEQFF.

The chain recombines TRBV28 with TRBJ1-1; tentative D call: TRBD1 (5 bases). V gave up 7 bases and J gave up 2 bases, with 11 bases separating them. The CDR3 spans 13 residues. Looked up from germline, CDR1 is MDHEN and CDR2 is SYDVKM. The CDR3 loop reads CASKGAANTEAFF. Here the CDR3 DNA reads TGTGCCAGCAAAGGGGCGGCTAACACTGAAGCTTTCTTT. Full variable domain (outside the CDR3, taken from reference TRBV28 and TRBJ1-1): DVKVTQSSRYLVKRTGEKVFLECVQDMDHENMFWYRQDPGLGLRLIYFSYDVKMKEKGDIPEGYSVSREKKERFSLILESASTNQTSMYLCASKGAANTEAFFGQGTRLTVV.

DNA for the CDR3: TGTGCCAGCAGTGCGGGAGGGCCCTACGAGCAGTACTTC. It is translated as CASSAGGPYEQYF. The V gene is TRBV5-6, the J gene TRBJ2-7, with 9 bases aligning to TRBD2. The CDR3 is 13 amino acids. With V trimmed by 5 bases and J by 2 bases, 2 bases remained unmatched. Germline loops: CDR1 SGHDT, CDR2 YYEEEE.

The V and J genes are TRBV18 and TRBJ1-2; possible D gene TRBD1, 5 bases. The CDR3 spans 13 residues. V lost 2 bases and J 3 bases, leaving 7 bases between the germline ends. Germline V lookup: CDR1 KGHSH, CDR2 LQKENI. The CDR3 DNA reads TGTGCCAGCTCACCAGGGGGGGACTATGGCTACACCTTC. Protein product: CASSPGGDYGYTF.